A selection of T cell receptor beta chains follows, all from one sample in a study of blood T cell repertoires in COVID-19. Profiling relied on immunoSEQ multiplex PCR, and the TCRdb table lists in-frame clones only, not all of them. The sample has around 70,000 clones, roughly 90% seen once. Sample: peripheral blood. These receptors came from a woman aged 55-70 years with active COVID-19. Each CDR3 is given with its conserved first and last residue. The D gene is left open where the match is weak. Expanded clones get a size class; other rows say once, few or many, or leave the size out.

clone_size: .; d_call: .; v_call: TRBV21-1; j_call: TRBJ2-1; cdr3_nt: TGTGCCAGCAGCAAAGGAATTTTTAGCGGGGAGGGGAATGAGCAGTTCTTC; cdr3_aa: CASSKGIFSGEGNEQFF
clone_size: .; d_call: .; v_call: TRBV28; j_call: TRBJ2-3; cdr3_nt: TGTGCCAGCAGACCGGGAACCGCCACAGATACGCAGTATTTT; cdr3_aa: CASRPGTATDTQYF
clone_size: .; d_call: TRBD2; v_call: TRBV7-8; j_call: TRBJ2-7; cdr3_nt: TGTGCCAGCAGCTTTAGCGGGTCTCGCTCCTACGAGCAGTACTTC; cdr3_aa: CASSFSGSRSYEQYF
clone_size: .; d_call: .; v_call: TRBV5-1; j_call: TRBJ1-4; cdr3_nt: TGCGCCAGCAGCTTGGGATCGGGGGGCGAAAAACTGTTTTTT; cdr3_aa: CASSLGSGGEKLFF
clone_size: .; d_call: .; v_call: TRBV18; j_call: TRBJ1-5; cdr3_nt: TGTGCCAGCTCAGCGGGGGGCGATCAGCCCCAGCATTTT; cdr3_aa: CASSAGGDQPQHF
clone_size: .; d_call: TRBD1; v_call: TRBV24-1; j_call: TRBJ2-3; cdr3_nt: TGTGCCACCAACTCCGACAGGGCCCCAGATACGCAGTATTTT; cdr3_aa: CATNSDRAPDTQYF
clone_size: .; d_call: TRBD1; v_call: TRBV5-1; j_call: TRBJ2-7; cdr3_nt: TGCGCCAGCAGCTTGGGGGACAGGGAACACGAGCAGTACTTC; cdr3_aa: CASSLGDREHEQYF
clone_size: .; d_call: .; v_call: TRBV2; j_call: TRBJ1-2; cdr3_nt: TGTGCCAGCGGGGCGGCCAGGGGAAGTGGCTACACCTTC; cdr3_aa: CASGAARGSGYTF
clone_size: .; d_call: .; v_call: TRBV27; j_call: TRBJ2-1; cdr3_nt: TGTGCCAGCAGTTTTACGGGAATCAATGAGCAGTTCTTC; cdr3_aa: CASSFTGINEQFF
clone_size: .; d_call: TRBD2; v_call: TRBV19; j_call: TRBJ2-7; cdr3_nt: TGTGCCAGTAGTATCTTTAGCGGGGGAACCTACGAGCAGTACTTC; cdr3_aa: CASSIFSGGTYEQYF
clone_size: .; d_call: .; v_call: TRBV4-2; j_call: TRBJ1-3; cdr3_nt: TGTGCCAGCAGCCAAAGGGGCGGCAGGGATGCAGTCGGTAACACCATATATTTT; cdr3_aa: CASSQRGGRDAVGNTIYF
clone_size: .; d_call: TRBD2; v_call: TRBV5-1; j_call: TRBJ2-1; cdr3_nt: TGCGCCAGCAATCTCGGGGGGTCGTACAATGAGCAGTTCTTC; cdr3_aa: CASNLGGSYNEQFF
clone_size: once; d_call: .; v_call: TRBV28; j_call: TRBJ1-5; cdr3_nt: TGTGCCAGCAAAAAAGGAGGGAAAGGGCAGCCCCAGCATTTT; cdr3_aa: CASKKGGKGQPQHF
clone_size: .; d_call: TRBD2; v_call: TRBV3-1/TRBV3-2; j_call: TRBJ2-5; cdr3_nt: TGTGCCAGCAGCGGGGGACTAGCGAGCGCCACAGAGACCCAGTACTTC; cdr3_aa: CASSGGLASATETQYF
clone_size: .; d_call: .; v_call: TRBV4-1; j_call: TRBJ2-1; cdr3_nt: TGCGCCAGCAGCCAAAATGGACGGAGGGCCCATGAGCAGTTCTTC; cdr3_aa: CASSQNGRRAHEQFF
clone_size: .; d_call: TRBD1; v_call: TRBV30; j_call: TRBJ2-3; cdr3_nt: TGTGCCTGGAGTCCAAATACAGGGGGGGATACGCAGTATTTT; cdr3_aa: CAWSPNTGGDTQYF
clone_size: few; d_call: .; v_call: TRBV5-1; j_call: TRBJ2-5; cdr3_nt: TGCGCCAGCAGCTTGGGCCCTGACAGTCAGACCCAGTACTTC; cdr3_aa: CASSLGPDSQTQYF
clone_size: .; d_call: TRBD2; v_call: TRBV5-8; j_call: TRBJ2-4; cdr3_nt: TGTGCCAGCAGCCCGGGACTAGCGGAAAACATTCAGTACTTC; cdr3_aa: CASSPGLAENIQYF
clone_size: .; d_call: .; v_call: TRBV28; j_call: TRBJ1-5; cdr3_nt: TGTGCCAGCAGCTTCGGGGGGGGTAAGCAGCCCCAGCATTTT; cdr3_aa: CASSFGGGKQPQHF
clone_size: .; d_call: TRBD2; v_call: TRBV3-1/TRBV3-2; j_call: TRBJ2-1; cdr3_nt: TGTGCCAGCAGCCCCCGGGCTAGCGGCCCCTACAATGAGCAGTTCTTC; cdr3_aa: CASSPRASGPYNEQFF
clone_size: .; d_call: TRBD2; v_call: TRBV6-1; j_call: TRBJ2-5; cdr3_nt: TGTGCCAGCAGTGGACAAGGCTGGACTAGCAGCCAAGAGACCCAGTACTTC; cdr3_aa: CASSGQGWTSSQETQYF
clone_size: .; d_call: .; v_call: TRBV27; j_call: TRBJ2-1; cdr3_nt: TGTGCCAGCAGTCGGAGGGGTTTACGCTCCTACAATGAGCAGTTCTTC; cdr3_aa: CASSRRGLRSYNEQFF
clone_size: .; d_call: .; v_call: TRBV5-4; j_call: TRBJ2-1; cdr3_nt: TGTGCCAGCAGCTTGGCCGGCAGGCAGCCCCACAATGAGCAGTTCTTC; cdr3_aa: CASSLAGRQPHNEQFF
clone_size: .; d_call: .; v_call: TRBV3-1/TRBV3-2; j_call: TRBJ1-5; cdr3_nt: TGTGCCAGCAGCCTACAGGGTAGCAATCAGCCCCAGCATTTT; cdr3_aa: CASSLQGSNQPQHF
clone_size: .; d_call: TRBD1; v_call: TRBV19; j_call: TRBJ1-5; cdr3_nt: TGTGCCAGTAGTATGCTACGAGGGACAGTACACAATCAGCCCCAGCATTTT; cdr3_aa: CASSMLRGTVHNQPQHF
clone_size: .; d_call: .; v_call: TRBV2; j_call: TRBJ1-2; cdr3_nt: TGTGCCAGCAGTTCCCAGGGGCGCGGCTATGGCTACACCTTC; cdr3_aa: CASSSQGRGYGYTF
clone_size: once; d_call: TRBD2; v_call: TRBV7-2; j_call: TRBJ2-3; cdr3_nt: TGTGCCAGCAGCCCCGCGGGACGACTCATGCGGGGGGCAGATACGCAGTATTTT; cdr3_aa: CASSPAGRLMRGADTQYF
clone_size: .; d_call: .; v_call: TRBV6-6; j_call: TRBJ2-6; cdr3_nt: TGTGCCAGCAATAACGGAGGATCTGGGGCCAACGTCCTGACTTTC; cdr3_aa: CASNNGGSGANVLTF
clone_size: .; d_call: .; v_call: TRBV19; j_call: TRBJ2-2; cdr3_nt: TGTGCCAGTAGTATCTCTAGCAGGAACACCGGGGAGCTGTTTTTT; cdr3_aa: CASSISSRNTGELFF
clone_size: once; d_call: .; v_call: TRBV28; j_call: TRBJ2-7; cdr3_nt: TGTGCCAGCAGTCCTATCGCGCTACCTCTCTACGAGCAGTACTTC; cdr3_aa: CASSPIALPLYEQYF
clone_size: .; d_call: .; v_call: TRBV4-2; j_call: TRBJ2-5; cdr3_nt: TGTGCCAGCAGCCAAGATGGAACGGGGCAAGAGACCCAGTACTTC; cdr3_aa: CASSQDGTGQETQYF
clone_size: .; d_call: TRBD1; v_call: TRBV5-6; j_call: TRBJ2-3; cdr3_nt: TGTGCCAGCAGCTCTCAGGGGGGCACAGATACGCAGTATTTT; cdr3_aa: CASSSQGGTDTQYF
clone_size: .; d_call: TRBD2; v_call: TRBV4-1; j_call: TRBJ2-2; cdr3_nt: TGCGCCAGCAGCCAAGGGTTAGCGGGAGGAACCGGGGAGCTGTTTTTT; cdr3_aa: CASSQGLAGGTGELFF
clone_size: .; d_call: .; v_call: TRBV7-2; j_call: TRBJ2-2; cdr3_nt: TGTGCCAGCAGAGACAGCGAACACGGGTGGGCCGGGGAGCTGTTTTTT; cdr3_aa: CASRDSEHGWAGELFF
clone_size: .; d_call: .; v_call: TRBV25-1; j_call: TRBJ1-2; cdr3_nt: TGTGCCAGCAGTCGGCAGGGAACCCACTATGGCTACACCTTC; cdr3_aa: CASSRQGTHYGYTF
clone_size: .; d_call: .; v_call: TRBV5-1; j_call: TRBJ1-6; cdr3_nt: TGCGCCAGCAGAAACACCATCTCCTATAATTCACCCCTCCACTTT; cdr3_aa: CASRNTISYNSPLHF
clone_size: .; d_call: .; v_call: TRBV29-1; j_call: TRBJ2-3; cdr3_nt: TGCAGCGTTGAAGATCCCAACTTGCATACGCAGTATTTT; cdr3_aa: CSVEDPNLHTQYF
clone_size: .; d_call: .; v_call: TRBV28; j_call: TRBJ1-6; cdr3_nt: TGTGCCAGCAGTTTAGTTGGTGGAGGGGCTCATTCACCCCTCCACTTT; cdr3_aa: CASSLVGGGAHSPLHF